Detailed here is one TCR beta chain. The antigen remains unidentified. Libraries for TCRalpha and TCRbeta carried sample barcodes and unique molecular identifiers via 5'RACE. TCRdb recomputed calls from the 5' RACE reads with MiXCR, one row per CDR3 protein. The sample has 350,000 to 400,000 distinct CDR3 sequences, around 21% seen once. This entry comes from a study of T-cell memory formation after mild COVID-19. Background on the study: TCR clusters mostly belonged to single donors. Study-wide points: Memory cells collected pre-infection included some clones that later responded, suggesting cross-reactive memory joined.

The trim removed 4 bases at V and 3 bases at J, leaving 12 bases unmatched. Germline V lookup: CDR1 SGHRS, CDR2 YFSETQ. The CDR3 covers 16 residues. The sequence was collected from an adult woman who had mild COVID-19 (a few samples of this study predate the infection). Cell type and time point are not known. Sequenced: PBMCs or a T cell subset sorted from them (not recorded which). The J gene is TRBJ2-5, the V gene TRBV5-1, with TRBD2 matching 7 bases. The DNA of the CDR3 is TGCGCCAGCAGCCTACCTCCGGGGGGAGGAAAAGAGACCCAGTACTTC. This encodes CASSLPPGGGKETQYF.